This T cell receptor (beta chain) was captured in a study of radiotherapy plus CTLA-4 blockade in lung cancer. This clone was found a few times. The germline CDR1 and CDR2 sequences are SQVTM and ANQGSEA. The CDR3 is 13 amino acids. V was pared by 5 bases and J by 1 base, with 4 bases of the junction left unmatched. Sequencing was performed with immunoSEQ multiplex PCR; in TCRdb, only in-frame clones are kept and a portion is missing. The repertoire has about 44,000 clones, over 60% of them found once; the top ten carry roughly 2.6%. Sequenced here: peripheral blood, sampled from a patient treated with radiotherapy plus ipilimumab. The chain is built from TRBV29-1 and TRBJ1-1, with 7 bases matching TRBD1. The sequence was collected from a human donor with non-small cell lung cancer whose response to radiotherapy plus ipilimumab could not be evaluated. This CDR3 is CSVPGQKNTEAFF. The CDR3 DNA is TGCAGCGTTCCGGGACAGAAGAACACTGAAGCTTTCTTT. The full variable domain, its missing parts supplied by reference TRBV29-1 and TRBJ1-1, is SAVISQKPSRDICQRGTSLTIQCQVDSQVTMMFWYRQQPGQSLTLIATANQGSEATYESGFVIDKFPISRPNLTFSTLTVSNMSPEDSSIYLCSVPGQKNTEAFFGQGTRLTVV.